These 27 T cell receptor beta chains originate from one sample sequenced in a study of T cells in Graves' hyperthyroidism and ophthalmopathy. RNA transcripts yielded amplified TCR beta CDR3 regions. The HTBI primer set served for first-round RT-PCR of the TCR CDR3. TCRdb reprocessed the multiplex PCR reads with MiXCR, giving one entry per CDR3 protein. This sample yields 500,000 to 650,000 distinct CDR3 sequences, of which under 20% are seen a single time; roughly 18% belongs to the top ten. The sample comprised blood. The source of these receptors is a woman under 30 with Graves' ophthalmopathy.

Ten or more counts support this clonotype. J is TRBJ2-3 and V is TRBV18, with a possible D match to TRBD2 (6 bases). Trimming removed 0 bases from V and 2 bases from J, with 15 bases in between. Germline assignment: CDR1 KGHSH and CDR2 LQKENI. The CDR3 totals 17 residues. CDR3 bases: TGTGCCAGCTCACCACCCCCGGACTACCCAGACACAGATACGCAGTATTTT. It codes for CASSPPPDYPDTDTQYF.

In its sample, this clonotype was seen many times. This chain joins TRBV6-1 and TRBJ1-5; possible D gene TRBD1, 6 bases. The ends were cut back, 6 bases at V and 1 base at J, with 10 bases in the middle. The germline V gene has CDR1 MNHNS and CDR2 SASEGT. This CDR3 has 14 residues. The CDR3 loop is CASSTTGSNQPQHF. The CDR3 DNA follows: TGTGCCAGCAGCACGACAGGAAGCAATCAGCCCCAGCATTTT.

This clonotype was counted only a few times. The chain joins TRBV7-8 to TRBJ1-1; 8 bases map to TRBD1. The CDR3 consists of 16 residues. The J segment lost 5 bases and the V segment lost 4 bases, leaving 12 bases of the junction unmatched. Germline assignment: CDR1 SGHVS and CDR2 FQNEAQ. The CDR3 loop reads CASSSHRQGAGTEAFF. The CDR3 DNA reads TGTGCCAGCAGCTCACACAGGCAGGGGGCAGGAACTGAAGCTTTCTTT.

CDR3 sequence (DNA): TGTGCCAGTAGCACCCGGAGATTCTCCTACGAGCAGTACTTC. Amino acid sequence: CASSTRRFSYEQYF. The chain combines TRBV19 with TRBJ2-7; D unclear. Germline values: CDR1 LNHDA, CDR2 SQIVND (reference sequence). The CDR3 contains 14 residues. Trimming took off 6 bases at V and 0 bases at J, with 12 bases between the two ends.

The sample holds many counts of this clonotype. The chain employs TRBV3-1 and TRBJ2-6; D gene ambiguous. The CDR3 extends over 16 amino acids. CDR1 and CDR2 from the germline V gene are LGHDT and YNNKEL (reference sequence). With 4 bases removed from V and 0 bases from J, the gap between germline ends came to 10 bases. CDR3 in amino acids: CASSPPGRSGANVLTF. DNA of the CDR3: TGTGCCAGCAGCCCGCCAGGTCGCTCTGGGGCCAACGTCCTGACTTTC.

This clonotype was found a few times. The genes are TRBV2 and TRBJ1-6; 7 bases line up with TRBD1. CDR3 size: 17 residues. The trim removed 3 bases at V and 2 bases at J, leaving 7 bases unmatched. Germline V CDR1 and CDR2: SNHLY, FYNNEI. In nucleotides, the CDR3 is TGTGCCAGCAGTGAGGCCGGACAGGAGACCTATAATTCACCCCTCCACTTT. This translates into CASSEAGQETYNSPLHF.

The chain is built from TRBV5-6 and TRBJ2-7; 7 bases align to TRBD1. The CDR3 is 13 amino acids. V shed 4 bases, J shed 4 bases, and the junction held 5 bases outside the gene matches. The germline gives CDR1 SGHDT, CDR2 YYEEEE. As DNA, the CDR3 is TGTGCCAGCAGCCACGACAGGGTATACGAGCAGTACTTC. Residues: CASSHDRVYEQYF.

The sample holds many counts of this clonotype. This chain joins TRBV27 and TRBJ1-1; D possibly corresponds to TRBD1 (5 bases). Trimming stripped 7 bases from V and 1 base from J, with 13 bases between. Looked up from germline, CDR1 is MNHEY and CDR2 is SMNVEV (reference sequence). This CDR3 has 14 residues. The CDR3 DNA is TGTGCCAGCAATGTCGGGGGTCCGAACACTGAAGCTTTCTTT. It yields the protein CASNVGGPNTEAFF.

With respect to this clonotype: This could be a read error, since a much larger clone is one nucleotide away. This CDR3 fails to terminate in the conserved phenylalanine or tryptophan, so it likely reflects a read error. The gene calls are TRBV18 and TRBJ2-5; D remains unclear. CDR1 is KGHSH, CDR2 LQKENI, per germline. The V end was cut by 2 bases, the J end by 3 bases, with 7 bases between. The CDR3 has 13 residues. CDR3 nucleotide sequence: TGTGCCAGCTCACCAGGGTCTAAAGAGACCCAGTACCTC. This gives the protein CASSPGSKETQYL.

The chain combines TRBV4-1 with TRBJ2-7; 9 bases align to TRBD1. This CDR3 comprises 17 residues. J lost 5 bases, V lost 2 bases, and 13 bases had no gene match. CDR1 is MGHRA, CDR2 YSYEKL, per germline. CDR3 in DNA: TGCGCCAGCAGCCAAACCGGGACAGGGAGGAAGGGCGACGAGCAGTACTTC. It encodes CASSQTGTGRKGDEQYF.

The sample holds many counts of this clonotype. This chain joins TRBV7-3 and TRBJ1-1; D might be TRBD1 (5 bases). The CDR3 loop spans 14 amino acids. Germline V gene data show CDR1 as SGHTA and CDR2 as FQGTGA. The V gene lost 5 bases and the J gene lost 2 bases, with 12 bases spanning the gap. The CDR3 protein is CASSPSRDNTEAFF. The CDR3 region has the DNA TGTGCCAGCAGCCCCTCGAGGGACAACACTGAAGCTTTCTTT.

This chain connects TRBV29-1 to TRBJ1-4, with 7 bases matching TRBD1. Losses at the gene ends were 6 bases for V and 8 bases for J; bases not matched to a gene: 6. The CDR3 loop spans 12 amino acids. Germline assignment: CDR1 SQVTM and CDR2 ANQGSEA. CDR3 region: CSVGLGGEKLFF. CDR3 sequence (DNA): TGCAGCGTCGGCCTAGGGGGCGAAAAACTGTTTTTT.

This clonotype has just a few counts. The genes are TRBV20-1 and TRBJ1-5; a possible D gene is TRBD1 (6 bases). Germline CDR1 DFQATT, CDR2 SNEGSKA (reference sequence). This CDR3 is built from 15 residues. The V end was cut by 0 bases, the J end by 5 bases, with 14 bases between. The CDR3 DNA reads TGCAGTGCTAGAGATAGAAGGGGGGCACATCAGCCCCAGCATTTT. Translation gives CSARDRRGAHQPQHF.

In its sample, this clonotype was seen many times. This rearrangement joins TRBV11-2 to TRBJ1-1; maybe TRBD1 (5 bases). The CDR3 totals 15 residues. Trimming took off 5 bases at V and 5 bases at J, with 18 bases between the two ends. The germline CDR1 and CDR2 sequences are SGHAT and FQNNGV. The CDR3 DNA reads TGTGCCAGCAGCCCTCGGGGGGTTGGAGGGACTGAAGCTTTCTTT. The encoded protein is CASSPRGVGGTEAFF.

The table lists this clonotype with a few counts. V gene TRBV29-1 combines with J gene TRBJ1-1, with 9 bases fitting TRBD1. After removal of 3 bases from V and 4 bases from J, the junction contained 3 bases not matched to a gene. The CDR3 runs 13 residues. CDR1 and CDR2 from the germline V gene are SQVTM and ANQGSEA. The CDR3 reads CSVEGQGGTEAFF. DNA for the CDR3: TGCAGCGTTGAGGGACAGGGCGGCACTGAAGCTTTCTTT.

This clonotype has a handful of counts. V is TRBV20-1 and J is TRBJ2-7; the match to TRBD2 covers 8 bases. This CDR3 is 16 amino acids long. Trimming cost V 1 base and J 2 bases; bases outside gene matches: 10. Per germline, CDR1 DFQATT and CDR2 SNEGSKA (reference sequence). The CDR3 is CSARVFGLAEAYEQYF. Written as DNA, the CDR3 is TGCAGTGCTAGAGTATTTGGACTAGCCGAAGCCTACGAGCAGTACTTC.

This clonotype came up many times. The chain carries TRBV5-4 and TRBJ1-2; no definite D call. Trimming stripped 3 bases from V and 0 bases from J, with 12 bases between. Germline V gives CDR1 SGHNT, CDR2 YYREEE (reference sequence). This CDR3 spans 15 amino acids. The CDR3 loop reads CASSYTREANYGYTF. The CDR3 coding sequence is TGTGCCAGCAGCTACACGCGGGAGGCTAACTATGGCTACACCTTC. The entire variable domain, with the rest obtained from reference TRBV5-4 and TRBJ1-2, is as follows: ETGVTQSPTHLIKTRGQQVTLRCSSQSGHNTVSWYQQALGQGPQFIFQYYREEENGRGNFPPRFSGLQFPNYSSELNVNALELDDSALYLCASSYTREANYGYTFGSGTRLTVV.

The chain has TRBV4-1 and TRBJ1-3, with no clear D. CDR1 and CDR2 from the germline V gene are MGHRA and YSYEKL. The CDR3 runs 15 residues. Trimming removed 0 bases at V and 4 bases at J, with 10 bases between. The CDR3 sequence is CASSQDKGLGNTIYF. The CDR3, as DNA: TGCGCCAGCAGCCAAGATAAGGGATTAGGAAACACCATATATTTT.

V and J are TRBV13 and TRBJ1-1; no clear D gene. V lost 7 bases, J lost 5 bases, and 11 bases lay in between. Germline loops: CDR1 PRHDT, CDR2 FYEKMQ (reference sequence). This CDR3 is built from 12 residues. CDR3 protein: CASIGSSTEAFF. CDR3 DNA: TGTGCCAGCATTGGGAGTAGTACTGAAGCTTTCTTT.

This chain joins TRBV6-2 or TRBV6-3 and TRBJ2-1; 13 nucleotides line up with TRBD2. The V gene's germline CDR1 is MNHEY and CDR2 SVGEGT. The CDR3 runs 15 residues. The trim removed 5 bases at V and 8 bases at J, leaving 6 bases unmatched. The CDR3 loop reads CASSPTSGRKDEQFF. The CDR3 nucleotides are TGTGCCAGCAGTCCGACTAGCGGGAGGAAGGATGAGCAGTTCTTC.

This clonotype was seen only a few times. This sequence joins TRBV20-1 and TRBJ2-7, with unresolved D. Germline V CDR1 and CDR2: DFQATT, SNEGSKA (reference sequence). Trimming removed 6 bases from V and 1 base from J, with 10 bases in between. This CDR3 region has 12 residues. The CDR3 here is CSATSDSYEQYF. Here the CDR3 DNA reads TGCAGTGCCACTTCGGATTCCTACGAGCAGTACTTC.

This clonotype showed up just a few times. V gene TRBV5-1 combines with J gene TRBJ2-1, with 8 nucleotides matching TRBD2. The germline V gene encodes CDR1 SGHRS and CDR2 YFSETQ. The junction had 18 bases not matched to a gene; V was cut back by 5 bases and J by 8 bases. The CDR3 consists of 17 residues. The CDR3 DNA sequence: TGCGCCAGCAGGCGATCCTTTGCGGGGGGTTCCGTCGATGAGCAGTTCTTC. This sequence encodes CASRRSFAGGSVDEQFF.

This clonotype was seen just once. Being one base from a much bigger clone, this may be a read error. The J gene is TRBJ2-7, the V gene TRBV7-2; tentative D call: TRBD2 (6 bases). Trimming stripped 4 bases from V and 0 bases from J, with 13 bases between. The CDR3 consists of 15 residues. In germline, CDR1 is SGHTA, CDR2 FQGNSA. The chain's CDR3 is CASSYTGTPSYEQYF. CDR3 sequence (DNA): TGTGCCAGCAGCTATACCGGGACTCCCTCCTACGAGCAGTACTTC.

The chain carries TRBV2 and TRBJ2-7; 9 bases agree with TRBD1. The trim removed 6 bases at V and 5 bases at J, leaving 2 bases unmatched. The CDR3 is made up of 12 amino acids. Per germline, CDR1 SNHLY and CDR2 FYNNEI. CDR3 amino acids: CASRQGADEQYF. The CDR3 DNA sequence: TGTGCCAGCAGACAGGGGGCAGACGAGCAGTACTTC.

This clonotype was seen ten or more times. The rearrangement uses TRBV6-1 and TRBJ1-1; D is unclear. Germline CDR1 MNHNS, CDR2 SASEGT. V was trimmed by 0 bases and J by 0 bases, leaving 8 bases between them. This CDR3 region has 15 residues. CDR3: CASSEAETLNTEAFF. DNA for the CDR3: TGTGCCAGCAGTGAAGCAGAGACATTGAACACTGAAGCTTTCTTT.

In DNA, the CDR3 is TGTGCCAGCAGTCTACGCCAGGACAGGTCAGACTACGCGAACACCGGGGAGCTGTTTTTT. Encoded protein: CASSLRQDRSDYANTGELFF. The chain has TRBV12-3 or TRBV12-4 and TRBJ2-2; 7 bases fit TRBD1. Trimming at V came to 5 bases and at J to 0 bases, leaving 18 bases not matched to a gene. CDR3 size: 20 residues.

J is TRBJ2-5 and V is TRBV4-1; D unresolved. Germline V gene lookup returns CDR1 MGHRA and CDR2 YSYEKL. The CDR3 loop spans 14 amino acids. Trimming took off 3 bases at V and 4 bases at J, with 12 bases between the two ends. This CDR3 reads CASSQTGLIETQYF. As DNA, the CDR3 is TGCGCCAGCAGCCAGACGGGTCTAATAGAGACCCAGTACTTC.